This T cell receptor (beta chain) is drawn from a study of blood T cells in healthy people across ages. The overall study: Template switching caught about one barcoded beta molecule for each two T cells.

With a J-beta primer mix and a sample-barcoded 5' primer, a second PCR ran roughly 7 to 11 cycles. From the 5' RACE reads, TCRdb called clonotypes with MiXCR, one entry per CDR3 protein. This sample has hundreds of thousands of distinct CDR3 sequences, with over 40% found just once. CDR3 length equals 13 residues. Germline-derived CDR1 and CDR2 are SGHTA and FQGNSA. V was trimmed by 1 base and J by 7 bases, leaving 8 bases between them. This rearrangement joins TRBV7-2 to TRBJ1-5; the D gene is possibly TRBD1 (5 bases). This receptor was identified in a woman at least 80 years old in good health. The sequencing sample was made of blood. The CDR3 DNA is TGTGCCAGCAGCTTAGGGGGCTGGCAGCCCCAGCATTTT. Translating gives CASSLGGWQPQHF.